Listed here are 17 T cell receptor beta chains from one sample, sequenced in a study of vaccination and CD4 T cells after COVID-19. Sequencing of DNA taken from cultured CD4+ T cells relied on the Oncomine TCR Beta short-read assay. In TCRdb, the PCR reads were re-called with MiXCR into one record per CDR3 protein. This table holds about 10,000 distinct CDR3 sequences, over 60% found once. Sample treatment: approximately nine-day PBMC culture with coronavirus spike peptide pools or control peptides (ViraFEST assay). Antigens of these TCRs are unknown. The specimen sequenced was CD4+ T cells from blood, cultured in vitro. These receptors were collected from a human donor who had recovered from COVID-19.

This clonotype was seen a few times. The chain is built from TRBV20-1 and TRBJ1-5; unclear D gene. Trimming left V 3 bases short and J 0 bases short, with 12 bases between. The CDR3 extends over 15 amino acids. CDR1 is DFQATT and CDR2 is SNEGSKA in the germline V gene (reference sequence). The DNA of the CDR3 is TGCAGTGCTAGCAAAGGTGGTTATAGCAATCAGCCCCAGCATTTT. Protein sequence: CSASKGGYSNQPQHF.

The chain is built from TRBV7-2 and TRBJ1-1; 8 nucleotides align to TRBD1. The germline gives CDR1 SGHTA, CDR2 FQGNSA. The CDR3 spans 13 residues. Trimming at V came to 3 bases and at J to 4 bases, leaving 1 base not matched to a gene. The CDR3 loop is CASSFGQGTEAFF. DNA of the CDR3: TGTGCCAGCAGCTTTGGACAGGGCACTGAAGCTTTCTTT.

The chain links TRBV2 to TRBJ1-6; D is uncertain. The germline V gene has CDR1 SNHLY and CDR2 FYNNEI. Trimming removed 2 bases from V and 9 bases from J, with 8 bases in between. This CDR3 is built from 13 residues. The DNA for the CDR3 is TGTGCCAGCAGTGAATCCCGGGGTTCACCCCTCCACTTT. Its translation is CASSESRGSPLHF.

The V gene is TRBV6-2 or TRBV6-3, the J gene TRBJ2-2; D is unresolved. Per the germline V gene, CDR1 is MNHEY and CDR2 is SVGEGT. V lost 2 bases and J 3 bases, leaving 4 bases between the germline ends. The CDR3 length is 13 residues. CDR3 nucleotide sequence: TGTGCCAGCAGTTACACGGACACCGGGGAGCTGTTTTTT. Amino acids: CASSYTDTGELFF.

The rearrangement links TRBV6-2 or TRBV6-3 to TRBJ1-5; a possible D gene is TRBD1 (6 bases). V was trimmed by 8 bases and J by 0 bases, leaving 11 bases between them. The length of the CDR3 is 14 residues. Germline-derived CDR1 and CDR2 are MNHEY and SVGEGT. The CDR3 coding sequence is TGTGCCAGCTGTGGGGGCGGTAGCAATCAGCCCCAGCATTTT. It is translated as CASCGGGSNQPQHF.

The rearrangement joins TRBV19 to TRBJ1-2, with TRBD1 as a possible D gene (6 bases). V shed 5 bases and J shed 3 bases, with 13 bases lying between them. From germline, CDR1 is LNHDA and CDR2 SQIVND (reference sequence). The CDR3 consists of 14 residues. The CDR3 sequence: CASSVDRIDYGYTF. The CDR3, as DNA: TGTGCCAGTAGTGTCGACAGGATTGACTATGGCTACACCTTC.

The chain recombines TRBV6-2 or TRBV6-3 with TRBJ1-5; 10 bases align to TRBD1. CDR3 length equals 15 residues. Losses at the gene ends were 6 bases for V and 1 base for J; bases not matched to a gene: 3. Germline V gives CDR1 MNHEY, CDR2 SVGEGT. In DNA, the CDR3 is TGTGCCAGCAGCCGACAGGGGGCCAGCAATCAGCCCCAGCATTTT. This gives the protein CASSRQGASNQPQHF.

This chain joins TRBV15 and TRBJ1-2, with D possibly matching TRBD1 (5 bases). Between the trimmed V and J ends, which lost 2 bases and 7 bases, there was a span of 17 bases. This CDR3 spans 15 amino acids. Germline CDR1 is LNHNV and CDR2 is YYDKDF (reference sequence). This CDR3 reads CATSRLGTGTLGYTF. The DNA of the CDR3 is TGTGCCACCAGCAGATTAGGGACCGGGACGCTTGGCTACACCTTC. The full variable domain, its missing parts supplied by reference TRBV15 and TRBJ1-2, is DAMVIQNPRYQVTQFGKPVTLSCSQTLNHNVMYWYQQKSSQAPKLLFHYYDKDFNNEADTPDNFQSRRPNTSFCFLDIRSPGLGDTAMYLCATSRLGTGTLGYTFGSGTRLTVV.

The chain uses TRBV24-1 and TRBJ2-3; a weak D match, TRBD2 (6 bases). Trimming removed 3 bases from V and 6 bases from J, with 21 bases in between. Per the germline V gene, CDR1 is KGHDR and CDR2 is SFDVKD. CDR3 length: 17 amino acids. CDR3: CATSDPAGNTHRDTQYF. The CDR3 DNA follows: TGTGCCACCAGTGATCCAGCGGGTAACACTCATCGGGATACGCAGTATTTT.

The J gene is TRBJ1-2, the V gene TRBV20-1, with D possibly matching TRBD1 (6 bases). This CDR3 spans 11 amino acids. Germline V gene data show CDR1 as DFQATT and CDR2 as SNEGSKA (reference sequence). Trimming left V 4 bases short and J 9 bases short, with 12 bases between. CDR3 protein: CSAITTGSYTF. DNA for the CDR3: TGCAGTGCTATAACGACAGGCAGCTACACCTTC.

The V gene is TRBV12-3 or TRBV12-4, the J gene TRBJ2-1; no clear D gene. Trimming cost V 5 bases and J 3 bases, with 8 bases left between them. The CDR3 spans 13 residues. CDR3 in amino acids: CASSQQNYNEQFF. The DNA of the CDR3 is TGTGCCAGCAGTCAACAGAACTACAATGAGCAGTTCTTC.

This clonotype was observed once. The CDR3 reads CASSPINQPQHF. CDR3 bases: TGTGCCAGCAGTCCGATCAATCAGCCCCAGCATTTT. This chain links TRBV12-3 or TRBV12-4 with TRBJ1-5; no firm D call. The V end lost 5 bases, the J end lost 3 bases, and 5 bases lay between the germline ends. The CDR3 has 12 residues.

The rearrangement joins TRBV20-1 to TRBJ1-1; D may be TRBD1 (5 bases). V was pared by 5 bases and J by 4 bases, with 17 bases between. There are 14 residues in the CDR3. Germline CDR1 reads DFQATT; CDR2 reads SNEGSKA (reference sequence). The CDR3 is CSARRGVRSTEAFF. The CDR3 DNA sequence: TGCAGTGCTCGGAGGGGAGTTCGGAGCACTGAAGCTTTCTTT.

CDR3 region: CASSPRGGSGELFF. CDR3 sequence (DNA): TGTGCCAGCTCCCCGAGGGGGGGCTCCGGGGAGCTGTTTTTT. The chain uses TRBV7-2 and TRBJ2-2; D might be TRBD2 (7 bases). The V end was cut by 8 bases, the J end by 6 bases, with 16 bases between. CDR3 length: 14 amino acids. CDR1 and CDR2 from the germline V gene are SGHTA and FQGNSA.

This chain uses TRBV9 with TRBJ2-5, with 8 bases identical to TRBD2. V was clipped by 4 bases and J by 5 bases; unmatched bases: 10. This CDR3 spans 15 amino acids. Germline CDR1 reads SGDLS; CDR2 reads YYNGEE. CDR3 region: CASSPGGGLRETQYF. The CDR3 DNA is TGTGCCAGCAGCCCGGGCGGGGGGTTGAGGGAGACCCAGTACTTC.

The table lists this clonotype with a few counts. The V gene is TRBV20-1, the J gene TRBJ2-7; TRBD2 is a possible D gene (6 bases). This CDR3 contains 14 residues. V was pared by 3 bases and J by 4 bases, with 16 bases between. Germline V gene sequence: CDR1 DFQATT, CDR2 SNEGSKA (reference sequence). The CDR3 sequence is CSASYIGSGYEQYF. The CDR3 DNA follows: TGCAGTGCTAGTTACATAGGGAGCGGGTACGAGCAGTACTTC.

The rearrangement links TRBV20-1 to TRBJ1-3, with TRBD1 matching over 8 bases. J gave up 6 bases and V 2 bases, and 6 bases lay outside the gene matches. This CDR3 is built from 14 residues. CDR1 is DFQATT, CDR2 SNEGSKA, per germline (reference sequence). This CDR3 reads CSARPGGGLNTIYF. In DNA, the CDR3 is TGCAGTGCTAGACCAGGGGGCGGATTAAACACCATATATTTT.